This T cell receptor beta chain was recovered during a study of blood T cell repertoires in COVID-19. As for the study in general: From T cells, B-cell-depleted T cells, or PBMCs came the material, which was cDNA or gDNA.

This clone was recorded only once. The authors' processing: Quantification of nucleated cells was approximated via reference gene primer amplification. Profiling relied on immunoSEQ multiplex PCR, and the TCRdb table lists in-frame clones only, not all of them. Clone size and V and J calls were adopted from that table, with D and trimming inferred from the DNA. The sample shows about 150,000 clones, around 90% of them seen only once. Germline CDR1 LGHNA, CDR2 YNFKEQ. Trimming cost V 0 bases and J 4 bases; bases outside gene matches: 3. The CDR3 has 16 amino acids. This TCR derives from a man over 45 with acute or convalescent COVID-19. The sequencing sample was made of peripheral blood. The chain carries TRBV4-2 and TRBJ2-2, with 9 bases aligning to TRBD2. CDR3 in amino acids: CASSQESSGSTGELFF. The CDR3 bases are TGTGCCAGCAGCCAAGAGAGTAGCGGGAGCACCGGGGAGCTGTTTTTT.